This TCR beta chain appears in the sequencing data of a study of blood T cell repertoires in COVID-19. As for the study in general: Donors in the United States, Italy and Spain gave samples during acute or convalescent COVID-19. Nucleic acid was either cDNA or gDNA, and it came from T cells, B-cell-depleted T cells, or PBMCs.

Here immunoSEQ multiplex PCR was the method, and the copy in TCRdb shows in-frame clones only, minus some. The sample lists over 12,000 clones; roughly 86% were seen once. Germline V gene lookup returns CDR1 GTSNPN and CDR2 SVGIG (reference sequence). V was shortened by 3 bases and J by 1 base, with 21 bases between the two germline ends. This CDR3 has 17 residues. The sample taken for sequencing was peripheral blood. This chain connects TRBV30 to TRBJ1-2; the D gene is possibly TRBD1 (5 bases). The TCR was taken from a human donor in a cohort sampled during active COVID-19. CDR3 nucleotides: TGTGCCTGGAGCGCTAAGTTAGGGGCCTTTCTTAACTATGGCTACACCTTC. As protein: CAWSAKLGAFLNYGYTF.